This T cell receptor (beta chain) derives from a study of T-cell reconstitution after alpha-beta-depleted transplantation in children. Study-wide points: T-cell numbers and diversity one year post-transplant derived largely from freshly generated T cells. It was surviving recipient T cells and thymic progenitors that gave some patients high TCRbeta diversity at day 60. At around two months after transplant, the alpha-beta T cells were reportedly derived from several hundred expanded clones that came from non-depleted graft cells.

TCRbeta library construction was performed incorporating unique molecular identifiers. Using its own MiXCR run on the PCR reads, TCRdb lists one record per CDR3 protein. The sample contains approximately 190,000 distinct CDR3 sequences, about 8.2% of which appear only once. The CDR3 extends over 12 amino acids. V lost 5 bases to trimming and J lost 8 bases; unmatched junction nucleotides: 4. CDR1 is SQVTM, CDR2 ANQGSEA, per germline. As for this clonotype: Its antigen is undetermined.

The sample consisted of PBMCs, mostly from graft donor cells, taken 360 days after TCRalphabeta/CD19-depleted stem cell transplant. J is TRBJ2-1 and V is TRBV29-1, with 9 bases aligning to TRBD1. This TCR derives from a male patient between 2 and 15 years old who had a stem cell transplant for acute myeloid leukemia, so the T cells may come from the graft donor. CDR3 amino acids: CSVPDRGHEQFF. CDR3 sequence (DNA): TGCAGCGTTCCGGACAGGGGCCATGAGCAGTTCTTC.